These 32 T cell receptor beta chains share one sample of origin, sequenced in a study of blood T cell repertoires in COVID-19. TCRdb's copy holds only in-frame clones and misses some; the assay was immunoSEQ multiplex PCR. In the table there are around 400,000 clones, approximately 87% of which are singletons. Sequencing input: peripheral blood. Receptor source: a woman aged 55-70 years with COVID-19, enrolled during active disease.

The gene calls are TRBV18 and TRBJ1-4; the D is unclear. Germline CDR1 and CDR2: KGHSH and LQKENI. V was clipped by 0 bases and J by 11 bases, with 16 bases between them. The CDR3 is 15 residues long. CDR3 sequence: CASSPPDTGFDKLFF. The DNA for the CDR3 is TGTGCCAGCTCACCACCTGACACGGGGTTTGACAAACTGTTTTTT.

The rearrangement joins TRBV27 to TRBJ2-7, with TRBD2 matching 7 bases. J gave up 0 bases and V 6 bases, and 8 bases lay outside the gene matches. Per germline, CDR1 MNHEY and CDR2 SMNVEV (reference sequence). This CDR3 is 15 amino acids long. CDR3 amino acids: CASRPGTTPSYEQYF. In nucleotides, the CDR3 is TGTGCCAGCAGGCCCGGGACTACCCCCTCCTACGAGCAGTACTTC.

The gene calls are TRBV6-4 and TRBJ1-3; no clear D. The CDR3 spans 8 residues. Germline CDR1 reads MRHNA; CDR2 reads SNTAGT. The V gene lost 8 bases and the J gene lost 11 bases, with 4 bases spanning the gap. The DNA for the CDR3 is TGTGCCAGCCCCGCCATATATTTT. Encoded protein: CASPAIYF.

The chain couples TRBV2 to TRBJ1-4; possibly TRBD1 for D (6 bases). Germline assignment: CDR1 SNHLY and CDR2 FYNNEI. The CDR3 spans 16 residues. The germline V and J ends were trimmed by 7 bases and 0 bases, with 15 bases remaining between them. CDR3 loop: CASNLYQGPTNEKLFF. The DNA for the CDR3 is TGTGCCAGCAATCTCTATCAGGGGCCAACTAATGAAAAACTGTTTTTT.

V and J are TRBV9 and TRBJ1-2; the D gene is possibly TRBD1 (5 bases). V was trimmed by 4 bases and J by 1 base, leaving 11 bases between them. Germline assignment: CDR1 SGDLS and CDR2 YYNGEE. The CDR3 has 14 residues. The CDR3 sequence: CASSKLTVNYGYTF. The CDR3 bases are TGTGCCAGCAGCAAATTGACAGTTAACTATGGCTACACCTTC.

The table lists this clone with a few counts. The chain uses TRBV19 and TRBJ1-2, with D possibly TRBD1 on 6 matching bases. This CDR3 has 18 amino acids. The V gene's germline CDR1 is LNHDA and CDR2 SQIVND (reference sequence). Trimming pared 3 bases from V and 2 bases from J, leaving 22 bases between. In nucleotides, the CDR3 is TGTGCCAGTAGTATCCCAATACCCGGGACATCTGGGAACTATGGCTACACCTTC. Residues: CASSIPIPGTSGNYGYTF.

The CDR3 loop reads CATSDGTGRYNEQFF. CDR3 nucleotide sequence: TGTGCCACCAGTGATGGGACAGGGCGTTACAATGAGCAGTTCTTC. The rearrangement links TRBV24-1 to TRBJ2-1; 9 bases line up with TRBD1. The J segment lost 4 bases and the V segment lost 3 bases, leaving 3 bases of the junction unmatched. The CDR3 is 15 amino acids. Per the germline V gene, CDR1 is KGHDR and CDR2 is SFDVKD.

This clone appeared a few times. V usage is TRBV2 and J usage is TRBJ1-4; D gene uncertain. Trimming removed 3 bases at V and 4 bases at J, with 15 bases between. Germline assignment: CDR1 SNHLY and CDR2 FYNNEI. This CDR3 contains 16 residues. CDR3: CASSDSFAEINEKLFF. In DNA form, the CDR3 reads TGTGCCAGCAGTGATTCGTTCGCTGAGATTAATGAAAAACTGTTTTTT. Based on the CDR3 plus reference TRBV2 and TRBJ1-4, the full variable domain is EPEVTQTPSHQVTQMGQEVILRCVPISNHLYFYWYRQILGQKVEFLVSFYNNEISEKSEIFDDQFSVERPDGSNFTLKIRSTKLEDSAMYFCASSDSFAEINEKLFFGSGTQLSVL.

V and J are TRBV19 and TRBJ1-2; TRBD1 matches 8 bases. The CDR3 length is 15 residues. From germline, CDR1 is LNHDA and CDR2 SQIVND (reference sequence). After removal of 7 bases from V and 4 bases from J, the junction contained 11 bases not matched to a gene. CDR3 sequence reads: CASTPGADRAYGYTF. CDR3 coding DNA: TGTGCCAGTACCCCCGGAGCGGACAGGGCCTATGGCTACACCTTC.

This chain's CDR3 is CASSPDRDEQYF. The CDR3 bases are TGCGCCAGCAGCCCGGACAGGGACGAGCAGTACTTC. The genes are TRBV5-1 and TRBJ2-7; 8 nucleotides agree with TRBD1. This CDR3 comprises 12 residues. Germline CDR1 and CDR2: SGHRS and YFSETQ. Trimming cost V 4 bases and J 5 bases; bases outside gene matches: 2.

The chain employs TRBV6-5 and TRBJ2-7, with a weak D call TRBD1 (6 bases). Trimming pared 3 bases from V and 5 bases from J, leaving 11 bases between. Germline V lookup: CDR1 MNHEY, CDR2 SVGAGI. This CDR3 contains 13 residues. CDR3 coding DNA: TGTGCCAGCAGTTATTTGGACAGCCACGAGCAGTACTTC. Translating gives CASSYLDSHEQYF.

The genes are TRBV5-1 and TRBJ2-3, with 8 positions matching TRBD1. Germline V gene sequence: CDR1 SGHRS, CDR2 YFSETQ. J was trimmed by 0 bases and V by 4 bases; bases with no gene match: 7. There are 16 residues in the CDR3. The chain's CDR3 is CASSADRGYSTDTQYF. The CDR3 region has the DNA TGCGCCAGCAGCGCTGACAGGGGCTACAGCACAGATACGCAGTATTTT.

This chain uses TRBV5-6 with TRBJ2-1; D is unclear. Trimming removed 3 bases at V and 0 bases at J, with 13 bases between. Germline V gives CDR1 SGHDT, CDR2 YYEEEE. The CDR3 is made up of 16 amino acids. CDR3 nucleotides: TGTGCCAGCAGCTCCCCGACTGAGAGCTCCTACAATGAGCAGTTCTTC. It encodes CASSSPTESSYNEQFF. Together with reference TRBV5-6 and TRBJ2-1, the CDR3 gives the full variable domain: DAGVTQSPTHLIKTRGQQVTLRCSPKSGHDTVSWYQQALGQGPQFIFQYYEEEERQRGNFPDRFSGHQFPNYSSELNVNALLLGDSALYLCASSSPTESSYNEQFFGPGTRLTVL.

The gene calls are TRBV3-1 (or the pseudogene TRBV3-2) and TRBJ2-7; TRBD1 matches 7 bases. CDR1 and CDR2 (germline): LGHDT, YNNKEL (reference sequence). V shed 4 bases and J 5 bases; nucleotides not matched to a gene: 5. The CDR3 totals 13 residues. CDR3 amino acids: CASSRGTVHEQYF. The CDR3 DNA is TGTGCCAGCAGCCGTGGGACAGTACACGAGCAGTACTTC.

The chain links TRBV5-1 to TRBJ1-4; D unresolved. Looked up from germline, CDR1 is SGHRS and CDR2 is YFSETQ. Trimming took off 5 bases at V and 9 bases at J, with 20 bases between the two ends. The CDR3 runs to 15 residues. The CDR3 is CASRRVEGIGQKLFF. The DNA for the CDR3 is TGCGCCAGCAGGCGGGTGGAGGGAATCGGTCAAAAACTGTTTTTT.

Comments on this clone: A read error may explain this, as a much larger clone is one base away. Other DNA sequences in this specimen translate into the identical CDR3. V is TRBV6-6 and J is TRBJ1-1, with D unresolved. Germline CDR1 MNHNY, CDR2 SVGAGI (reference sequence). The CDR3 has 14 amino acids. Written as DNA, the CDR3 is TGCGCCAGCAGTTACTCGAACAGCGGCACTGAAGCTTTCTTT. Residues: CASSYSNSGTEAFF.

This clone was recorded a few times. The V gene is TRBV2, the J gene TRBJ2-7; TRBD2 matches at 11 bases. The CDR3 covers 15 residues. The germline V gene encodes CDR1 SNHLY and CDR2 FYNNEI. V was clipped by 6 bases and J by 0 bases; unmatched bases: 4. The CDR3 DNA sequence: TGTGCCAGCAGGGCGACTAGCGGGGTCTCCTACGAGCAGTACTTC. Its protein is CASRATSGVSYEQYF.

This chain connects TRBV5-1 to TRBJ1-1; 8 positions match TRBD1. Per germline, CDR1 SGHRS and CDR2 YFSETQ. Trimming cost V 4 bases and J 5 bases; bases outside gene matches: 10. The CDR3 consists of 15 residues. This CDR3 is CASSPMDRVGTEAFF. The CDR3 DNA sequence: TGCGCCAGCAGCCCTATGGACAGGGTAGGGACTGAAGCTTTCTTT.

This clone is a singleton in its sample. This chain links TRBV21-1 with TRBJ2-1; the table assigns TRBD1, which was not confirmed against the DNA. TRBV21-1 is a listed pseudogene. The CDR3 is 19 residues long. The DNA of the CDR3 is TGTGCCAGCAGCAAAGCGCTTTCGGGGGGACAGGGATCAGTCAATGAGCAGTTCTTC. Its protein product is CASSKALSGGQGSVNEQFF.

The chain has TRBV28 and TRBJ1-2; D call uncertain. The CDR3 runs 12 residues. V lost 5 bases, J lost 2 bases, and 6 bases lay in between. Germline lookup yields CDR1 MDHEN and CDR2 SYDVKM. The chain's CDR3 is CASSPQNYGYTF. CDR3 bases: TGTGCCAGCAGTCCCCAAAACTATGGCTACACCTTC.

As concerns this clone: This CDR3 is also generated by other DNA sequences in the sample. The chain uses TRBV19 and TRBJ1-1, with 7 bases identical to TRBD1. J lost 2 bases, V lost 5 bases, and 5 bases had no gene match. CDR1 and CDR2 (germline): LNHDA, SQIVND (reference sequence). The CDR3 totals 14 residues. CDR3 coding DNA: TGTGCCAGTAGTCCCCAGGGGGGAAACACTGAAGCTTTCTTT. It is translated as CASSPQGGNTEAFF.

J is TRBJ2-7 and V is TRBV10-3; 9 bases map to TRBD1. V was pared by 3 bases and J by 1 base, with 4 bases of the junction left unmatched. CDR3 length: 15 amino acids. CDR1 is ENHRY, CDR2 SYGVKD, per germline. This chain's CDR3 is CAISDGTGLSYEQYF. The CDR3 DNA is TGTGCCATCAGTGACGGGACAGGGCTATCCTACGAGCAGTACTTC.

The chain carries TRBV5-1 and TRBJ1-6; D not resolved. The CDR3 is made up of 15 amino acids. Trimming took 0 bases from V and 8 from J, leaving 12 bases between them. In germline, CDR1 is SGHRS, CDR2 YFSETQ. CDR3 loop: CASSLDEGIYSPLHF. The DNA for the CDR3 is TGCGCCAGCAGCTTGGACGAGGGTATATATTCACCCCTCCACTTT.

The chain is built from TRBV12-5 and TRBJ2-7, with 12 bases aligning to TRBD2. The V and J ends lost 4 bases and 9 bases, in that order; junction bases with no gene match: 19. The CDR3 spans 18 residues. The germline CDR1 and CDR2 sequences are LGHNT and FRNRAP. The CDR3: CASGSPMSSGGARSRQYF. For the CDR3, the DNA is TGTGCTAGTGGTTCACCAATGTCTAGCGGGGGGGCCAGGTCCAGGCAGTACTTC.

DNA for the CDR3: TGTGCCAGCTCACCGAGGGGCCTAGCGGGGGGACGAGAGACCCAGTACTTC. As protein: CASSPRGLAGGRETQYF. The genes are TRBV18 and TRBJ2-5, with 11 bases fitting TRBD2. Germline CDR1 is KGHSH and CDR2 is LQKENI. The CDR3 is 17 amino acids. The ends lost 3 bases at V and 4 bases at J; junction bases unmatched: 10.

The chain has TRBV29-1 and TRBJ2-2, with TRBD2 as a possible D gene (5 bases). Germline V lookup: CDR1 SQVTM, CDR2 ANQGSEA. The CDR3 spans 14 residues. V lost 3 bases and J 6 bases, leaving 14 bases between the germline ends. In nucleotides, the CDR3 is TGCAGCGTTGATTTGACGAGCGGATCCGGGGAGCTGTTTTTT. Residues: CSVDLTSGSGELFF.

The chain's CDR3 is CASSPSGTGSTDEKLFF. In DNA form, the CDR3 reads TGTGCCAGCAGCCCTTCTGGGACAGGGTCAACCGATGAAAAACTGTTTTTT. V and J are TRBV7-9 and TRBJ1-4; TRBD1 matches 9 bases. V trimming: 5 bases; J trimming: 6 bases; junction bases outside the gene matches: 13. CDR1 and CDR2 (germline): SEHNR, FQNEAQ (reference sequence). This CDR3 is built from 17 residues.

This clone was detected once. This sequence joins TRBV7-3 and TRBJ2-1; TRBD2 matches 7 bases. The CDR3 is made up of 14 amino acids. J lost 2 bases, V lost 3 bases, and 1 base had no gene match. Germline CDR1 and CDR2: SGHTA and FQGTGA. The CDR3 sequence: CASSFGGAYNEQFF. The CDR3 DNA reads TGTGCCAGCAGCTTTGGGGGGGCCTACAATGAGCAGTTCTTC.

The chain employs TRBV7-2 and TRBJ2-2; 9 bases match TRBD1. Unmatched junction bases numbered 7, after V lost 5 bases and J lost 6 bases. Germline-derived CDR1 and CDR2 are SGHTA and FQGNSA. CDR3 length: 15 amino acids. The CDR3 DNA sequence: TGTGCCAGCAGCCGCGGACAGGGGAGAGCCGGGGAGCTGTTTTTT. It specifies CASSRGQGRAGELFF.

V usage is TRBV7-9 and J usage is TRBJ2-5; maybe TRBD1 (6 bases). V was trimmed by 1 base and J by 5 bases, leaving 11 bases between them. This CDR3 contains 14 residues. CDR1 is SEHNR, CDR2 FQNEAQ, per germline (reference sequence). CDR3 nucleotides: TGTGCCAGCAGCTTAGAGGGTAGGGGGGAGACCCAGTACTTC. This gives the protein CASSLEGRGETQYF.

This chain joins TRBV18 and TRBJ1-4; TRBD1 is a possible D gene (6 bases). Between the trimmed V and J ends, which lost 4 bases and 4 bases, there was a span of 10 bases. Germline V lookup: CDR1 KGHSH, CDR2 LQKENI. This CDR3 is built from 14 residues. As DNA, the CDR3 is TGTGCCAGCTCACACAGGGAGGGTAATGAAAAACTGTTTTTT. It encodes CASSHREGNEKLFF.

This clone has only one observation. The genes are TRBV6-5 and TRBJ2-7; tentatively, D is TRBD2 (5 bases). Germline V gene data show CDR1 as MNHEY and CDR2 as SVGAGI. V was trimmed by 9 bases and J by 1 base, leaving 16 bases between them. The CDR3 has 14 amino acids. The CDR3 sequence is CASGLRPISYEQYF. The CDR3 region has the DNA TGTGCCAGTGGACTTCGACCCATATCCTACGAGCAGTACTTC.